Here is one T cell receptor beta chain with its context. The data belong to a study of T cells in localized non-small cell lung cancer. Clones were sequenced by immunoSEQ multiplex PCR, and TCRdb holds only the in-frame ones, with some missing. The table has about 35,000 clones, 90% seen once; the top ten hold about 3.9%. This CDR3 comprises 15 residues. Germline loops: CDR1 MNHNS, CDR2 SASEGT. The V end was cut by 2 bases, the J end by 3 bases, with 14 bases between. The starting material was peripheral blood, obtained before any cancer treatment. This sequence originates from a man aged 35-75 years with stage I lung adenocarcinoma. The chain recombines TRBV6-1 with TRBJ2-7; D is ambiguous. CDR3 sequence reads: CASSERSQIIYEQYF. The CDR3 region has the DNA TGTGCCAGCAGTGAACGTTCACAGATCATCTACGAGCAGTACTTC.